This entry features one T cell receptor beta chain sequence. Profiling relied on immunoSEQ multiplex PCR, and the TCRdb table lists in-frame clones only, not all of them. Seen here are under 200,000 clones, around 85% observed once, and the top ten hold roughly 5.7%. This entry comes from a study of cytomegalovirus exposure and HLA in healthy donors. The CDR3 is 14 residues long. V lost 2 bases and J lost 3, with 11 bases in between. Per the germline V gene, CDR1 is SGHNT and CDR2 is YYREEE (reference sequence). The clonotype comes from a young woman in good health and CMV-seronegative. Sequencing was done on a sample of PBMCs. The rearrangement uses TRBV5-4 and TRBJ1-2, with a tentative D call TRBD1 (6 bases). The CDR3, as DNA: TGTGCCAGCAGCTTTAGCCGACAGGACTATGGCTACACCTTC. Its translation: CASSFSRQDYGYTF.